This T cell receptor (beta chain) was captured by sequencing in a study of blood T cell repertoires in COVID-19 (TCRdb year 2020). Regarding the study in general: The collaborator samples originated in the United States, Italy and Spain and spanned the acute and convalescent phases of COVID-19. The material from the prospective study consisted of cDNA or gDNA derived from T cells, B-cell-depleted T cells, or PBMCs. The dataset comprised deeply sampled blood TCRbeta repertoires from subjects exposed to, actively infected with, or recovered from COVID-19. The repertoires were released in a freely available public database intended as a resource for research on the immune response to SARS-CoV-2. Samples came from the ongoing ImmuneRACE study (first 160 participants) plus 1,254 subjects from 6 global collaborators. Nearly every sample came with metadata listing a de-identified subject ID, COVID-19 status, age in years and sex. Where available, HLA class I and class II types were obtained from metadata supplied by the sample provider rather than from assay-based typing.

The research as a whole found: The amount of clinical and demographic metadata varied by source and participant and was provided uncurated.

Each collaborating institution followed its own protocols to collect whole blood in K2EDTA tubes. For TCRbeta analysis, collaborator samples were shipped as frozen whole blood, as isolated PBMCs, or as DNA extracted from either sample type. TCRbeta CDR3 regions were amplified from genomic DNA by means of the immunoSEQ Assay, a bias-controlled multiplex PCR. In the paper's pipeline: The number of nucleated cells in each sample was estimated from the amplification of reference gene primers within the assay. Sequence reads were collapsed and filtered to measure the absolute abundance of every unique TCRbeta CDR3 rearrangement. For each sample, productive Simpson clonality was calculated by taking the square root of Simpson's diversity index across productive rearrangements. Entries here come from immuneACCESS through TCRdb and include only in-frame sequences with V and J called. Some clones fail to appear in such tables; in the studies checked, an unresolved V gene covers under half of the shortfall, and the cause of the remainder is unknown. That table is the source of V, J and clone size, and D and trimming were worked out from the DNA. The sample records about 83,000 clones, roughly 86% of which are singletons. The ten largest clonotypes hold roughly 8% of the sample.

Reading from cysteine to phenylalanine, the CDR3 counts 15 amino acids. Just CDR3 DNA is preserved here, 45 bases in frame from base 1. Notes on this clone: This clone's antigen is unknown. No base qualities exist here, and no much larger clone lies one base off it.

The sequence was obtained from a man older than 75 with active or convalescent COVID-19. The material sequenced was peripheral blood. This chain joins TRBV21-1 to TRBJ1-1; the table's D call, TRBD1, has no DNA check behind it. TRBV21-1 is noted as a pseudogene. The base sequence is TGTGCCAGCAGCAAAGGGGGACAGAAGAACACTGAAGCTTTCTTT. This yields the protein CASSKGGQKNTEAFF.